One sample yielded the 20 T cell receptor beta chains listed below, sequenced in a study of blood T cell repertoires in COVID-19. This table comes from immunoSEQ multiplex PCR, and its TCRdb copy is limited to in-frame clones, with some not included. The repertoire consists of a few hundred thousand clones, with 84% occurring once and the leading ten covering 6.8%. Sequencing input: PBMCs or T cells enriched from blood (not recorded which). The receptors derive from a middle-aged woman who had recovered from COVID-19.

The chain carries TRBV7-2 and TRBJ2-2; tentatively, D is TRBD2 (5 bases). Germline V CDR1 and CDR2: SGHTA, FQGNSA. V was shortened by 5 bases and J by 9 bases, with 13 bases between the two germline ends. CDR3 length: 13 amino acids. The CDR3 reads CASSDRRARELFF. For the CDR3, the DNA is TGTGCCAGCAGCGATAGGCGGGCCCGGGAGCTGTTTTTT.

The rearrangement joins TRBV2 to TRBJ2-1, with 13 bases identical to TRBD2. The CDR3 extends over 16 amino acids. Trimming took 7 bases from V and 6 from J; bases not matched to a gene: 9. Per germline, CDR1 SNHLY and CDR2 FYNNEI. The CDR3: CASNYELAGGPNEQFF. The CDR3 DNA reads as TGTGCCAGCAACTACGAACTAGCGGGAGGGCCCAATGAGCAGTTCTTC. Full variable domain (rest looked up from reference TRBV2 and TRBJ2-1): EPEVTQTPSHQVTQMGQEVILRCVPISNHLYFYWYRQILGQKVEFLVSFYNNEISEKSEIFDDQFSVERPDGSNFTLKIRSTKLEDSAMYFCASNYELAGGPNEQFFGPGTRLTVL.

The chain links TRBV27 to TRBJ2-7, with a tentative D call TRBD1 (5 bases). Germline V gene lookup returns CDR1 MNHEY and CDR2 SMNVEV (reference sequence). V lost 4 bases, J lost 1 base, and 11 bases lay in between. The CDR3 length is 14 residues. The CDR3 DNA follows: TGTGCCAGCAGTTCCCTGACAGAGTCCTACGAGCAGTACTTC. This sequence encodes CASSSLTESYEQYF.

The V gene is TRBV27, the J gene TRBJ2-2; possible D gene TRBD1, 6 bases. The germline CDR1 and CDR2 sequences are MNHEY and SMNVEV (reference sequence). This CDR3 comprises 14 residues. Trimming pared 7 bases from V and 5 bases from J, leaving 14 bases between. CDR3 sequence (DNA): TGTGCCAGCACTCTACAACAGGGAACCGGGGAGCTGTTTTTT. It yields the protein CASTLQQGTGELFF.

The chain joins TRBV11-3 to TRBJ1-6; tentative D call: TRBD1 (6 bases). This CDR3 comprises 12 residues. The V end was cut by 6 bases, the J end by 7 bases, with 7 bases between. CDR1 and CDR2 from the germline V gene are SGHNT and YENEEA. In DNA, the CDR3 is TGTGCCAGCAGAAGGGGGAATTCACCCCTCCACTTT. Its translation: CASRRGNSPLHF.

The rearrangement joins TRBV27 to TRBJ2-1; 9 bases are a match to TRBD2. V was pared by 6 bases and J by 5 bases, with 8 bases of the junction left unmatched. The CDR3 sequence is 15 residues long. The germline V gene encodes CDR1 MNHEY and CDR2 SMNVEV (reference sequence). In DNA form, the CDR3 reads TGTGCCAGCAGCTTTAGCGGGAGATTGAACAATGAGCAGTTCTTC. This gives the protein CASSFSGRLNNEQFF.

This sequence joins TRBV10-3 and TRBJ1-1; D is uncertain. From germline, CDR1 is ENHRY and CDR2 SYGVKD. The length of the CDR3 is 13 residues. V was shortened by 6 bases and J by 1 base, with 9 bases between the two germline ends. CDR3 bases: TGTGCCATCAGGCCCACACAGAACACTGAAGCTTTCTTT. Amino acids: CAIRPTQNTEAFF.

V is TRBV28 and J is TRBJ1-5; 9 bases align to TRBD1. The CDR3 has 15 residues. Germline loops: CDR1 MDHEN, CDR2 SYDVKM. Trimming removed 6 bases from V and 2 bases from J; junction bases left unmatched: 5. CDR3 sequence reads: CASRLRTGGNQPQHF. CDR3 DNA sequence: TGTGCCAGCAGGCTCCGGACAGGGGGCAATCAGCCCCAGCATTTT.

This rearrangement joins TRBV28 to TRBJ2-6; 8 bases match TRBD1. The trim removed 6 bases at V and 2 bases at J, leaving 3 bases unmatched. The CDR3 totals 15 residues. From germline, CDR1 is MDHEN and CDR2 SYDVKM. The CDR3 is CASRSGGTGANVLTF. DNA for the CDR3: TGTGCCAGCAGGTCAGGGGGCACTGGGGCCAACGTCCTGACTTTC.

This sequence joins TRBV19 and TRBJ2-7; D gene ambiguous. The germline V gene has CDR1 LNHDA and CDR2 SQIVND (reference sequence). Trimming shortened V by 9 bases and J by 6 bases, and 12 bases separated the two germline ends. This CDR3 has 11 residues. The DNA for the CDR3 is TGTGCCAGCTGGAGTGGGTCCGAGCAGTACTTC. It specifies CASWSGSEQYF.

The rearrangement uses TRBV9 and TRBJ1-1; perhaps TRBD1 as D (6 bases). The CDR3 has 15 residues. Germline V gives CDR1 SGDLS, CDR2 YYNGEE. V dropped 4 bases and J dropped 5 bases, with 18 bases sitting between them. CDR3 protein: CASSLSPGASTEAFF. The CDR3 region has the DNA TGTGCCAGCAGCCTTTCCCCAGGGGCGAGTACTGAAGCTTTCTTT.

This clone was seen a handful of times. This chain joins TRBV2 and TRBJ2-3; 8 positions agree with TRBD2. CDR1 SNHLY and CDR2 FYNNEI come from the germline V gene. The CDR3 is 13 amino acids. The junction had 3 bases not matched to a gene; V was cut back by 7 bases and J by 3 bases. CDR3: CASKASGTDTQYF. The CDR3 nucleotides are TGTGCCAGCAAGGCTAGCGGGACAGATACGCAGTATTTT.

The V and J genes are TRBV27 and TRBJ1-1; no clear D. This CDR3 is built from 13 residues. Deletions cut 5 bases from V and 4 bases from J, with 11 bases between. Germline lookup yields CDR1 MNHEY and CDR2 SMNVEV (reference sequence). The CDR3 DNA reads TGTGCCAGCAGTCTTCTTTTGCGCACTGAAGCTTTCTTT. It encodes CASSLLLRTEAFF.

The chain carries TRBV4-1 and TRBJ1-2; D remains ambiguous. Trimming cost V 3 bases and J 1 base, with 12 bases left between them. This CDR3 is 15 amino acids long. From germline, CDR1 is MGHRA and CDR2 YSYEKL. CDR3: CASSHWPRFNYGYTF. As DNA, the CDR3 is TGCGCCAGCAGCCACTGGCCCCGATTTAACTATGGCTACACCTTC.

This sequence joins TRBV7-9 and TRBJ2-2; D not resolved. The germline CDR1 and CDR2 sequences are SEHNR and FQNEAQ (reference sequence). Deletions cut 6 bases from V and 6 bases from J, with 17 bases between. This CDR3 spans 15 amino acids. CDR3 coding DNA: TGTGCCAGCAGTTTTCACAGTTATGAAGCCGGGGAGCTGTTTTTT. It encodes CASSFHSYEAGELFF.

The chain employs TRBV7-9 and TRBJ1-4; 7 bases agree with TRBD1. Germline CDR1 reads SEHNR; CDR2 reads FQNEAQ (reference sequence). This CDR3 region has 13 residues. V shed 5 bases and J 7 bases; nucleotides not matched to a gene: 4. CDR3 amino acids: CASSPGTAEKLFF. The CDR3 nucleotides read TGTGCCAGCAGCCCGGGGACAGCTGAAAAACTGTTTTTT.

The V gene is TRBV28, the J gene TRBJ1-3, with TRBD1 matching over 9 bases. CDR1 and CDR2 from the germline V gene are MDHEN and SYDVKM. The CDR3 covers 19 residues. J was trimmed by 2 bases and V by 5 bases; bases with no gene match: 16. In DNA, the CDR3 is TGTGCCAGCAGTCCGACACCGGGACAGGGAGGGATAACTGGAAACACCATATATTTT. Translating gives CASSPTPGQGGITGNTIYF.

A single count supports this clone. The chain is built from TRBV5-1 and TRBJ2-5; D unclear. With 2 bases removed from V and 4 bases from J, the gap between germline ends came to 9 bases. The CDR3 consists of 13 residues. CDR1 and CDR2 (germline): SGHRS, YFSETQ. CDR3 loop: CASSFESGETQYF. CDR3 coding DNA: TGCGCCAGCAGCTTTGAGTCAGGAGAGACCCAGTACTTC.

V and J are TRBV18 and TRBJ2-5, with D uncertain. The CDR3 contains 13 residues. V was shortened by 2 bases and J by 0 bases, with 4 bases between the two germline ends. Germline CDR1 is KGHSH and CDR2 is LQKENI. CDR3 residues: CASSPSYQETQYF. The CDR3 coding sequence is TGTGCCAGCTCACCATCGTACCAAGAGACCCAGTACTTC.

This clone occurred once. The rearrangement uses TRBV7-3 and TRBJ2-7, with TRBD1 as a possible D gene (5 bases). The CDR3 runs 16 residues. With 5 bases removed from V and 5 bases from J, the gap between germline ends came to 22 bases. The germline gives CDR1 SGHTA, CDR2 FQGTGA. The CDR3 DNA follows: TGTGCCAGCAGCCCGATGCCAGGGATGGCCTTCCACGAGCAGTACTTC. It encodes CASSPMPGMAFHEQYF. The variable domain in full, completed from reference TRBV7-3 and TRBJ2-7, reads GAGVSQTPSNKVTEKGKYVELRCDPISGHTALYWYRQSLGQGPEFLIYFQGTGAADDSGLPNDRFFAVRPEGSVSTLKIQRTERGDSAVYLCASSPMPGMAFHEQYFGPGTRLTVT.